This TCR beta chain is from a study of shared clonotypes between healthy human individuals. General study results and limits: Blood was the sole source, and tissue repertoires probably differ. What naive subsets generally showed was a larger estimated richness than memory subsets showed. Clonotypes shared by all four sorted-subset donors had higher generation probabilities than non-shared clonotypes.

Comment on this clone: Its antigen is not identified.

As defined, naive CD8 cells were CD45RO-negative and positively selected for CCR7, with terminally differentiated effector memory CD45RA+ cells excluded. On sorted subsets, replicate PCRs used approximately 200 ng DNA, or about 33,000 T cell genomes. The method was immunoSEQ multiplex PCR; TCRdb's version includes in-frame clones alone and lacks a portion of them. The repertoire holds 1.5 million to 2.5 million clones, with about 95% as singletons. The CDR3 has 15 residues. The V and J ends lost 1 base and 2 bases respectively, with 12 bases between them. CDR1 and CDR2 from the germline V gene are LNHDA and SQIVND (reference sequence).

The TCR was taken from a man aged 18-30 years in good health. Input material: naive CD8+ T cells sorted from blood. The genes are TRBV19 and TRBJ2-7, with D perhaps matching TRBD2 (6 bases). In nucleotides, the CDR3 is TGTGCCAGTAGTATAGTGGGGGGATCGACCTACGAGCAGTACTTC. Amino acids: CASSIVGGSTYEQYF. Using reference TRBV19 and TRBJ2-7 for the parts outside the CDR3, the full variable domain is DGGITQSPKYLFRKEGQNVTLSCEQNLNHDAMYWYRQDPGQGLRLIYYSQIVNDFQKGDIAEGYSVSREKKESFPLTVTSAQKNPTAFYLCASSIVGGSTYEQYFGPGTRLTVT.